One and the same sample provided the 16 T cell receptor beta chains below, sequenced in a study of T cells in localized non-small cell lung cancer. Measured with immunoSEQ multiplex PCR; TCRdb has only the in-frame clones, and not every one. Of fewer than 95,000 clones in the sample, roughly 90% were seen once. The material was PBMCs, obtained before any cancer treatment. Every receptor here comes from a woman aged 40-75 years with stage II squamous cell lung carcinoma.

The chain has TRBV30 and TRBJ2-6; D is unresolved. Looked up from germline, CDR1 is GTSNPN and CDR2 is SVGIG (reference sequence). This CDR3 is built from 16 residues. V shed 0 bases and J shed 1 base, with 10 bases lying between them. CDR3 amino acids: CAWSVLGMSGANVLTF. The CDR3 DNA sequence: TGTGCCTGGAGTGTCTTGGGGATGTCTGGGGCCAACGTCCTGACTTTC.

The J gene is TRBJ2-7, the V gene TRBV7-6, with a tentative D call TRBD2 (7 bases). V lost 5 bases and J 6 bases, leaving 20 bases between the germline ends. The germline CDR1 and CDR2 sequences are SGHVS and FNYEAQ. CDR3 length: 15 amino acids. The CDR3 region is CASSQAGAGEGEQYF. CDR3 DNA: TGTGCCAGCAGCCAAGCAGGCGCAGGGGAGGGCGAGCAGTACTTC.

This chain links TRBV2 with TRBJ2-7; perhaps TRBD1 as D (5 bases). CDR3 length: 15 residues. Per the germline V gene, CDR1 is SNHLY and CDR2 is FYNNEI. V lost 0 bases, J lost 5 bases, and 14 bases lay in between. In DNA, the CDR3 is TGTGCCAGCAGTGAAGCGCTCGGACATATCAACGAGCAGTACTTC. Translation: CASSEALGHINEQYF.

This clone came up a few times. This chain connects TRBV10-1 to TRBJ1-2; D call uncertain. The V end was cut by 3 bases, the J end by 4 bases, with 12 bases between. The CDR3 loop spans 14 amino acids. The germline gives CDR1 WNHNN, CDR2 SYGVQD (reference sequence). The CDR3 spells CASSDGNLAYGYTF. The CDR3 DNA is TGCGCCAGCAGTGACGGTAACCTAGCCTATGGCTACACCTTC.

As concerns this clone: Other DNA sequences in this specimen translate into the identical CDR3. The rearrangement links TRBV6-1 to TRBJ1-1, with 10 nucleotides matching TRBD1. The CDR3 is 14 residues long. Germline V gene data show CDR1 as MNHNS and CDR2 as SASEGT. The V segment lost 2 bases and the J segment 10 bases; nucleotides outside the gene matches: 7. In DNA form, the CDR3 reads TGTGCCAGCAGTGAAAGACAGGGGGCCCCAGGAGCTTTCTTT. Translated: CASSERQGAPGAFF.

This chain joins TRBV6-1 and TRBJ2-7; 7 nucleotides line up with TRBD2. The ends lost 5 bases at V and 4 bases at J; junction bases unmatched: 8. The CDR3 length is 14 residues. From germline, CDR1 is MNHNS and CDR2 SASEGT. The CDR3 region is CASSLRGRGYEQYF. CDR3 bases: TGTGCCAGCAGTTTGCGGGGGAGAGGGTACGAGCAGTACTTC.

This clone was seen a single time. J is TRBJ2-1 and V is TRBV19, with D hard to call. V was trimmed by 1 base and J by 4 bases, leaving 11 bases between them. CDR3 size: 15 residues. Germline CDR1 is LNHDA and CDR2 is SQIVND (reference sequence). CDR3 region: CASSIGGPFYNEQFF. The DNA for the CDR3 is TGTGCCAGTAGTATAGGAGGACCGTTTTACAATGAGCAGTTCTTC.

V is TRBV5-4 and J is TRBJ2-5; D not certain. With the DNA end fitting TRBJ2-7 better, the J assignment may be wrong. Germline V gives CDR1 SGHNT, CDR2 YYREEE (reference sequence). This CDR3 region has 12 residues. Written as DNA, the CDR3 is TGTGCCAGCAGTCTTGACGGCTACGAGCAGTACTTC. Translated, it gives CASSLDGYEQYF.

The rearrangement links TRBV7-7 to TRBJ2-5; no clear D. CDR1 SSHAT and CDR2 FNYEAQ come from the germline V gene (reference sequence). This CDR3 is built from 11 residues. CDR3 DNA: TGTGCTGTTAGAAGGTTGGAGACCCAGTACTTC. Protein: CAVRRLETQYF.

The chain combines TRBV5-1 with TRBJ2-5; 7 nucleotides align to TRBD2. Germline trimming cut 4 bases from V and 1 base from J; bases unmatched to any gene: 13. Germline loops: CDR1 SGHRS, CDR2 YFSETQ. The CDR3 totals 17 residues. In DNA form, the CDR3 reads TGCGCCAGCAGCCCCTCCCCACCTCTAGCGGTCCAAGAGACCCAGTACTTC. Protein: CASSPSPPLAVQETQYF.

The rearrangement joins TRBV27 to TRBJ1-1; maybe TRBD1 (6 bases). The CDR3 extends over 15 amino acids. Germline-derived CDR1 and CDR2 are MNHEY and SMNVEV (reference sequence). V lost 8 bases to trimming and J lost 3 bases, with 19 bases between them. The CDR3 coding sequence is TGTGCCAGCCACACCGATCAGGGGCCGCACACTGAAGCTTTCTTT. Translating gives CASHTDQGPHTEAFF.

The chain carries TRBV2 and TRBJ1-5; D uncertain. Per germline, CDR1 SNHLY and CDR2 FYNNEI. Trimming left V 7 bases short and J 4 bases short, with 11 bases between. The CDR3 is 13 residues long. This CDR3 is CASTVQNNQPQHF. Here the CDR3 DNA reads TGTGCCAGCACGGTGCAGAATAATCAGCCCCAGCATTTT.

The J gene is TRBJ2-2, the V gene TRBV5-1; 11 bases line up with TRBD2. The CDR3 totals 18 residues. Germline lookup yields CDR1 SGHRS and CDR2 YFSETQ. The V gene end was trimmed by 3 bases and the J gene end by 4 bases; junction bases not matched to a gene: 11. Here the CDR3 DNA reads TGCGCCAGCAGCTCTCTCGGACTAGCGGGCATAGGCACCGGGGAGCTGTTTTTT. It specifies CASSSLGLAGIGTGELFF.

The chain employs TRBV27 and TRBJ2-7; D may correspond to TRBD1 or TRBD2 (6 bases each). Per germline, CDR1 MNHEY and CDR2 SMNVEV (reference sequence). Trimming removed 5 bases at V and 0 bases at J, with 14 bases between. The CDR3 sequence is 15 residues long. CDR3 in amino acids: CASSEGTGASYEQYF. In nucleotides, the CDR3 is TGTGCCAGCAGTGAGGGGACGGGGGCCTCCTACGAGCAGTACTTC.

This clone was seen more than once but under ten times. The gene calls are TRBV7-6 and TRBJ1-1; D gene ambiguous. This CDR3 spans 15 amino acids. Deletions cut 4 bases from V and 0 bases from J, with 12 bases between. Germline V CDR1 and CDR2: SGHVS, FNYEAQ. CDR3 protein: CASSYTAQMNTEAFF. For the CDR3, the DNA is TGTGCCAGCAGCTACACGGCACAAATGAACACTGAAGCTTTCTTT. Full variable domain (outside the CDR3, taken from reference TRBV7-6 and TRBJ1-1): GAGVSQSPRYKVTKRGQDVALRCDPISGHVSLYWYRQALGQGPEFLTYFNYEAQQDKSGLPNDRFSAERPEGSISTLTIQRTEQRDSAMYRCASSYTAQMNTEAFFGQGTRLTVV.

The V and J genes are TRBV6-1 and TRBJ1-1; TRBD1 might be the D (6 bases). V lost 6 bases and J lost 1, with 9 bases in between. Germline V gene lookup returns CDR1 MNHNS and CDR2 SASEGT. The CDR3 contains 13 residues. In DNA form, the CDR3 reads TGTGCCAGCAGGGGGGGCCGGAACACTGAAGCTTTCTTT. It codes for CASRGGRNTEAFF.